These 14 T cell receptor beta chains were all obtained from the same sample, sequenced in a study of cytomegalovirus exposure and HLA in healthy donors (dated by TCRdb to 2016 to 2017). The library was obtained by the immunoSEQ multiplex PCR assay. For the multiplex PCR, a mixture combining 60 forward primers for TCR Vbeta segments and 13 reverse primers for TCR Jbeta segments was used. TCRdb holds this immuneACCESS table with in-frame rearrangements only. Some clones are missing; in checked studies, unresolved V genes explain under half, and the rest has no known cause. The sample profile shows approximately 160,000 clones; 82% of them were found once. The top ten hold 1.5% of the sample. The specimen sequenced was PBMCs. The receptors derive from a girl between 5 and 17 years old in good health and CMV-seropositive.

The chain employs TRBV7-2 and TRBJ2-2; D is unclear. V was pared by 1 base and J by 3 bases, with 15 bases between. Germline V gives CDR1 SGHTA, CDR2 FQGNSA. This CDR3 comprises 17 residues. The CDR3 spells CASSLDLSRVYTGELFF. The CDR3 bases are TGTGCCAGCAGCTTAGACTTGTCTCGAGTATACACCGGGGAGCTGTTTTTT.

The chain combines TRBV7-2 with TRBJ1-2; 7 nucleotides line up with TRBD1. CDR1 SGHTA and CDR2 FQGNSA come from the germline V gene. The trim removed 5 bases at V and 3 bases at J, leaving 6 bases unmatched. The CDR3 consists of 14 residues. The CDR3 protein is CASSQQGYDYGYTF. The CDR3 DNA reads as TGTGCCAGCAGCCAACAGGGGTACGACTATGGCTACACCTTC.

This clone has only a few counts. The chain uses TRBV14 and TRBJ2-1, with 9 bases matching TRBD2. Germline assignment: CDR1 SGHDN and CDR2 FVKESK. The CDR3 is 16 residues long. Trimming at V came to 3 bases and at J to 5 bases, leaving 8 bases not matched to a gene. Written as DNA, the CDR3 is TGTGCCAGCAGCCACCCTCCTAGCGGGGACAACAATGAGCAGTTCTTC. Protein product: CASSHPPSGDNNEQFF.

The V gene is TRBV29-1, the J gene TRBJ1-1; possible D gene TRBD1, 5 bases. This CDR3 contains 13 residues. Trimming shortened V by 7 bases and J by 1 base, and 13 bases separated the two germline ends. Germline V CDR1 and CDR2: SQVTM, ANQGSEA. In DNA form, the CDR3 reads TGCAGCGCCGACAGTCTGGGGAACACTGAAGCTTTCTTT. Encoded protein: CSADSLGNTEAFF.

This clone was picked up a small number of times. The gene calls are TRBV9 and TRBJ1-3, with TRBD1 as a possible D gene (6 bases). CDR1 and CDR2 from the germline V gene are SGDLS and YYNGEE. V lost 4 bases and J 2 bases, leaving 13 bases between the germline ends. This CDR3 contains 15 residues. Here the CDR3 reads CASSSSAGAGNTIYF. DNA for the CDR3: TGTGCCAGCAGCTCCTCCGCAGGGGCTGGAAACACCATATATTTT.

A note on this clone: The junction departs from germline at one end; a sequencing error may be responsible. This chain joins TRBV7-2 and TRBJ2-5; tentatively, D is TRBD2 (6 bases). The CDR3 covers 14 residues. Per the germline V gene, CDR1 is SGHTA and CDR2 is FQGNSA. The CDR3 is CATSGSSVKETQYF. CDR3 nucleotides: TGTGCCACCAGCGGGTCTAGCGTAAAAGAGACCCAGTACTTC.

V is TRBV7-8 and J is TRBJ2-1; D gene unclear. The CDR3 is 16 residues long. The V end lost 1 base, the J end lost 6 bases, and 16 bases lay between the germline ends. The germline V gene has CDR1 SGHVS and CDR2 FQNEAQ. CDR3 in DNA: TGTGCCAGCAGCTTAGAACGAGGAGTAGCTACCAATGAGCAGTTCTTC. Its translation: CASSLERGVATNEQFF.

This chain uses TRBV5-5 with TRBJ2-7; 7 positions match TRBD2. CDR1 is SGHKS, CDR2 YYEKEE, per germline (reference sequence). CDR3 size: 17 residues. J gave up 2 bases and V 4 bases, and 15 bases lay outside the gene matches. For the CDR3, the DNA is TGTGCCAGCAGCCGGCCGTTTGTGGGAGGGTTCGCCTACGAGCAGTACTTC. This codes for CASSRPFVGGFAYEQYF.

The chain recombines TRBV15 with TRBJ2-2, with D uncertain. This CDR3 region has 14 residues. Trimming cost V 0 bases and J 7 bases, with 9 bases left between them. CDR1 is LNHNV, CDR2 YYDKDF, per germline (reference sequence). The CDR3 loop reads CATSRERVGGELFF. For the CDR3, the DNA is TGTGCCACCAGCAGAGAGCGAGTCGGCGGGGAGCTGTTTTTT.

The chain is built from TRBV6-9 and TRBJ2-7, with a tentative D call TRBD2 (5 bases). Germline CDR1 MNHGY, CDR2 SVAAGI. Between the trimmed V and J ends, which lost 6 bases and 3 bases, there was a span of 15 bases. The CDR3 has 14 residues. In DNA, the CDR3 is TGTGCCAGCAGCGGGGTGGGCGCGGACTACGAGCAGTACTTC. Its translation: CASSGVGADYEQYF.

V is TRBV4-3 and J is TRBJ1-2; D possibly corresponds to TRBD1 (5 bases). The length of the CDR3 is 17 residues. Trimming cost V 0 bases and J 0 bases, with 14 bases left between them. CDR1 and CDR2 from the germline V gene are LGHNA and YSLEER. CDR3 amino acids: CASSQDLGGGTNYGYTF. DNA of the CDR3: TGCGCCAGCAGCCAAGACTTGGGGGGGGGTACTAACTATGGCTACACCTTC.

The chain joins TRBV10-3 to TRBJ1-3, with TRBD1 matching over 8 bases. CDR3 length equals 14 residues. Germline-derived CDR1 and CDR2 are ENHRY and SYGVKD. The V gene end was trimmed by 4 bases and the J gene end by 1 base; junction bases not matched to a gene: 0. CDR3 residues: CAISGQGSGNTIYF. Written as DNA, the CDR3 is TGTGCCATCAGTGGACAGGGGTCTGGAAACACCATATATTTT.

The chain has TRBV4-3 and TRBJ1-4, with 8 positions matching TRBD1. The V gene end was trimmed by 1 base and the J gene end by 8 bases; junction bases not matched to a gene: 3. The CDR3 runs 14 residues. Germline CDR1 reads LGHNA; CDR2 reads YSLEER. CDR3 sequence reads: CASSQGTGSEKLFF. The CDR3 coding sequence is TGCGCCAGCAGCCAAGGGACAGGGTCAGAAAAACTGTTTTTT.

This sequence joins TRBV28 and TRBJ2-7, with D unresolved. The CDR3 is 15 amino acids. Trimming removed 6 bases from V and 0 bases from J, with 15 bases in between. The germline V gene encodes CDR1 MDHEN and CDR2 SYDVKM. The CDR3 protein is CASRPVVADSYEQYF. CDR3 DNA sequence: TGTGCCAGCAGACCGGTTGTCGCGGACTCCTACGAGCAGTACTTC.